The source of this T cell receptor (beta chain) is a study of OX40 agonist ivuxolimab in advanced cancers. At the level of the study: Those enrolled were 80% to 85% male, with a mean age of around 58 years and ages from roughly 20 to 85.

The data were produced by immunoSEQ multiplex PCR, yet TCRdb's version contains in-frame clones alone and is incomplete. The sample lists 50,000 or so clones, around 80% seen once, with 9.5% to 15% in the top ten. Autoimmune disease history or systemic immunosuppression barred patients. V was cut by 3 bases and J by 4 bases, with 21 bases left in between. Per the germline V gene, CDR1 is MGHRA and CDR2 is YSYEKL. The CDR3 consists of 17 residues. V gene TRBV4-1 combines with J gene TRBJ1-1; D perhaps matches TRBD1 (6 bases). This receptor was obtained from an adult with an advanced solid tumor such as melanoma, head and neck, liver or kidney cancer. Sequenced material: CD4+ or CD8+ T cells sorted from blood, taken in a trial of the OX40 agonist ivuxolimab. CDR3 DNA: TGCGCCAGCAGCCACGTCCAGGGGCGGGACTGGGGCACTGAAGCTTTCTTT. Encoded protein: CASSHVQGRDWGTEAFF.